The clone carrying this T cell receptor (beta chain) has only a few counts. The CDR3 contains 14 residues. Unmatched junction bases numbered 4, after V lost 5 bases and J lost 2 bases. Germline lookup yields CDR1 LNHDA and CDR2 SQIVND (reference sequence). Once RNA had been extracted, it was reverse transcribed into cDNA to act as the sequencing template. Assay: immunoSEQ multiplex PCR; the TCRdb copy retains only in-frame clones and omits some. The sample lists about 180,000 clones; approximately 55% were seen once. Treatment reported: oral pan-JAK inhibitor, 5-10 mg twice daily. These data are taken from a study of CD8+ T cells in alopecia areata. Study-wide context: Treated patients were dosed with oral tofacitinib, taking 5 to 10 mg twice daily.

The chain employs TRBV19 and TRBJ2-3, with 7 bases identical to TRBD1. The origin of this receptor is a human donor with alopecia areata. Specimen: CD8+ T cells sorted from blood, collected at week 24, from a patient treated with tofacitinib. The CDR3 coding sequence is TGTGCCAGTAGTGACAGGGCCACCACAGATACGCAGTATTTT. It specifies CASSDRATTDTQYF.